Listed below are T cell receptor beta chains from one sample, sequenced in a study of blood T cell repertoires in COVID-19. Here immunoSEQ multiplex PCR was the method, and the copy in TCRdb shows in-frame clones only, minus some. Of almost 400,000 clones in the sample, 85% to 90% were seen once. The sequencing input was PBMCs or T cells enriched from blood (not recorded which). The receptors here all came from a woman between 25 and 40 years old with acute COVID-19. Both conserved end residues are part of each CDR3. Each record gives: V gene, J gene, clone size, D gene, CDR3 DNA, CDR3 protein. The D gene is left open where the match is weak. Expanded clones are given a class, and other clones once, few, many or no size at all.

>TRBV5-1|TRBJ1-5|-|TRBD1
TGCGCCAGCAGCTTGAATCCGCTCGGACAGGGGGATGGACAGCCCCAGCATTTT
CASSLNPLGQGDGQPQHF
>TRBV12-5|TRBJ2-1|-|TRBD1
TGTGCTAGTGGTTTCAACATTGACAGGGGGCTTGACAATGAGCAGTTCTTC
CASGFNIDRGLDNEQFF
>TRBV6-5|TRBJ1-2|once|-
TGTGCCAGCAGTTACATGTCAGGATCTTATGGCTACACCTTC
CASSYMSGSYGYTF
>TRBV14|TRBJ2-7|-|-
TGTGCCAGCAGCAATACCTACGAGCAGTACTTC
CASSNTYEQYF
>TRBV3-1/TRBV3-2|TRBJ2-3|-|-
TGTGCCAGCAGCCAGCGGAGCACAGATACGCAGTATTTT
CASSQRSTDTQYF
>TRBV6-1|TRBJ2-1|once|TRBD2
TGTGCCAGCAGTGAAACAAGCGGGGGGTTTATCAATGAGCAGTTCTTC
CASSETSGGFINEQFF
>TRBV29-1|TRBJ1-1|-|-
TGCAGCGTTGAACTCCGGGGAATGAACACTGAAGCTTTCTTT
CSVELRGMNTEAFF
>TRBV7-8|TRBJ1-2|-|-
TGTGCCAGCAGCTTAGGCGAGAGCAGGGCGATCTATGGCTACACCTTC
CASSLGESRAIYGYTF
>TRBV5-1|TRBJ1-1|-|TRBD1
TGCGCCAGCACCCGGACAGGTTCTTTGAACACTGAAGCTTTCTTT
CASTRTGSLNTEAFF
>TRBV7-9|TRBJ2-7|-|-
TGTGCCAGCAGCTCAGGACAGAGCTCCTACGAGCAGTACTTC
CASSSGQSSYEQYF
>TRBV25-1|TRBJ1-6|-|-
TGTGCCAGCTGGGGGAGGTATAATTCACCCCTCCACTTT
CASWGRYNSPLHF
>TRBV24-1|TRBJ1-2|once|TRBD1
TGTGCCACGGCCTCGAACAGGGGCGTAAACTATGGCTACACCTTC
CATASNRGVNYGYTF
>TRBV3-1/TRBV3-2|TRBJ1-2|once|TRBD1
TGTGCCAGCAGCTCGTTAGGACAGGGGGCGGCCCCCCTTTTC
CASSSLGQGAAPLF
>TRBV7-2|TRBJ2-3|-|TRBD1
TGTGCCAGCAGCATCCGGACAGGGAGCGATACGCAGTATTTT
CASSIRTGSDTQYF
>TRBV15|TRBJ1-2|-|TRBD1
TGTGCCACCAAGGGGACAGCCTATGGCTACACCTTC
CATKGTAYGYTF
>TRBV30|TRBJ1-1|-|-
TGTGCCTGGAGCAGGGAGGGGGACACTGAAGCTTTCTTT
CAWSREGDTEAFF
>TRBV6-2/TRBV6-3|TRBJ2-1|-|TRBD1
TGTGCCAGCAGTTACATTAGGGGGCTGTACAATGAGCAGTTCTTC
CASSYIRGLYNEQFF
>TRBV5-1|TRBJ2-1|-|TRBD1
TGCGCCAGCATCGATGAGGGGACAGGGACCTACAATGAGCAGTTCTTC
CASIDEGTGTYNEQFF
>TRBV27|TRBJ2-3|-|TRBD2
TGTGCCAGCAGTCCAATGGGGGGGGGAGACACAGATACGCAGTATTTT
CASSPMGGGDTDTQYF
>TRBV19|TRBJ1-1|-|-
TGTGCCAGTAGTATAGGGCCAACAGGGTTCACTGAAGCTTTCTTT
CASSIGPTGFTEAFF
>TRBV10-2|TRBJ2-1|-|TRBD2
TGCGCCAGCAGTGTGGGCGGGGGGACACACTACAATGAGCAGTTCTTC
CASSVGGGTHYNEQFF
>TRBV2|TRBJ2-2|-|-
TGTGCCAGCAGTGGGGCAGGGCTACCGACCGGGGAGCTGTTTTTT
CASSGAGLPTGELFF
>TRBV2|TRBJ1-2|-|-
TGTGCCAGCAGTGATATGGGGCAAGGTGTCTACACCTTC
CASSDMGQGVYTF
>TRBV7-3|TRBJ2-5|-|-
TGTGCCAGCAGCTCTAGGCAAAAAGAGACCCAGTACTTC
CASSSRQKETQYF
>TRBV7-9|TRBJ2-7|-|-
TGTGCCAGCAGCTTAGTTTTTGGAGGGGTCCACGAGCAGTACTTC
CASSLVFGGVHEQYF
>TRBV18|TRBJ1-6|-|-
TGTGCCAGCTCACCCGGGGGGGACCATTCACCCCTCCACTTT
CASSPGGDHSPLHF
>TRBV5-6|TRBJ1-1|-|TRBD1
TGTGCCAGCAGCTTGATGACAGGGGGGATGAACACTGAAGCTTTCTTT
CASSLMTGGMNTEAFF
>TRBV2|TRBJ2-1|-|TRBD2
TGTGCCAGCAGTGGCTTTAGCGGGAATGAGCAGTTCTTC
CASSGFSGNEQFF